A single sample is the source of the 23 T cell receptor beta chains below, sequenced in a study of technical replicates of blood from a handful of donors. Repertoires were generated with immunoSEQ multiplex PCR, while TCRdb's copy carries only in-frame clones and drops some. Here the sample spans 50,000 to 70,000 clones, roughly 95% being singletons. Specimen: PBMCs. The receptors originated from a human donor in good health. Some clones in this sample may be carry-over from other donors' samples.

The CDR3 loop is CASSPRGTSGRDEQFF. For the CDR3, the DNA is TGTGCCAGCAGCCCCAGGGGGACTAGCGGGAGAGATGAGCAGTTCTTC. The J gene is TRBJ2-1, the V gene TRBV7-2, with 14 bases that match TRBD2. V lost 5 bases and J lost 8; bases outside the gene matches: 8. This CDR3 contains 16 residues. In germline, CDR1 is SGHTA, CDR2 FQGNSA.

The sample holds one count of this clone. The chain links TRBV7-9 to TRBJ2-5, with a weak D call TRBD1 (5 bases). Germline loops: CDR1 SEHNR, CDR2 FQNEAQ (reference sequence). V was cut by 0 bases and J by 3 bases, with 11 bases left in between. The CDR3 covers 15 residues. The CDR3 DNA follows: TGTGCCAGCAGCTTAGCCCGCCAGGGTAAAGAGACCCAGTACTTC. It encodes CASSLARQGKETQYF.

V gene TRBV28 combines with J gene TRBJ1-5; D is perhaps TRBD1 (5 bases). The germline V gene encodes CDR1 MDHEN and CDR2 SYDVKM. V was clipped by 6 bases and J by 0 bases, with 18 bases between them. CDR3 length: 17 amino acids. DNA for the CDR3: TGTGCCAGCAGCCCTTCCATTGACAGCTATAGCAATCAGCCCCAGCATTTT. Translating gives CASSPSIDSYSNQPQHF.

This clone was observed once. This chain connects TRBV2 to TRBJ2-3; tentatively, D is TRBD2 (7 bases). The CDR3 is 15 amino acids. In germline, CDR1 is SNHLY, CDR2 FYNNEI. V was clipped by 5 bases and J by 1 base, with 13 bases between them. The CDR3 sequence: CASSSDSGGTDTQYF. The CDR3 DNA follows: TGTGCCAGCAGTTCGGACAGCGGGGGCACAGATACGCAGTATTTT.

This clone was seen a handful of times. This chain links TRBV27 with TRBJ2-4; 8 bases align to TRBD2. CDR1 and CDR2 from the germline V gene are MNHEY and SMNVEV (reference sequence). V lost 2 bases and J lost 3; bases outside the gene matches: 3. The CDR3 is 15 residues long. The CDR3 reads CASSLAGTSKNIQYF. In nucleotides, the CDR3 is TGTGCCAGCAGTTTAGCCGGGACTAGCAAAAACATTCAGTACTTC.

V is TRBV7-3 and J is TRBJ2-1; TRBD1 matches 9 bases. CDR1 SGHTA and CDR2 FQGTGA come from the germline V gene. This CDR3 contains 15 residues. V shed 7 bases and J 6 bases; nucleotides not matched to a gene: 10. The CDR3 bases are TGTGCCAGCACCAGACAGGGGGTTTTCCTCAATGAGCAGTTCTTC. It encodes CASTRQGVFLNEQFF.

V is TRBV11-1 and J is TRBJ2-7; tentative D call: TRBD2 (6 bases). The V end was cut by 5 bases, the J end by 3 bases, with 14 bases between. CDR1 SGHAT and CDR2 FQDESV come from the germline V gene (reference sequence). CDR3 size: 14 residues. CDR3 amino acids: CASSRGGAGYEQYF. The CDR3 nucleotides read TGTGCCAGCAGCCGGGGCGGGGCGGGCTACGAGCAGTACTTC.

This clone was recorded only once. This chain uses TRBV4-1 with TRBJ2-1, with TRBD1 as a possible D gene (6 bases). V lost 2 bases, J lost 8 bases, and 13 bases lay in between. The CDR3 totals 14 residues. CDR1 is MGHRA and CDR2 is YSYEKL in the germline V gene. The DNA of the CDR3 is TGCGCCAGCAGCCAACGTCTACAGGGCGATGAGCAGTTCTTC. It specifies CASSQRLQGDEQFF.

The V call is TRBV10-3, the J call TRBJ2-1; 9 bases line up with TRBD2. Germline V gene lookup returns CDR1 ENHRY and CDR2 SYGVKD. The ends lost 4 bases at V and 2 bases at J; junction bases unmatched: 9. This CDR3 has 17 residues. The CDR3 is CAISGVSGGTTYNEQFF. CDR3 bases: TGTGCCATCAGTGGCGTAAGCGGGGGGACTACCTACAATGAGCAGTTCTTC.

This sequence joins TRBV7-2 and TRBJ2-5, with 8 bases aligning to TRBD2. V was pared by 6 bases and J by 2 bases, with 5 bases of the junction left unmatched. Per germline, CDR1 SGHTA and CDR2 FQGNSA. The CDR3 is made up of 14 amino acids. The chain's CDR3 is CASRKTSDQETQYF. The CDR3 DNA reads TGTGCCAGCAGAAAGACTAGCGATCAAGAGACCCAGTACTTC.

The chain recombines TRBV5-1 with TRBJ1-4, with TRBD1 matching over 10 bases. Trimming cost V 3 bases and J 6 bases; bases outside gene matches: 2. The CDR3 covers 14 residues. Germline loops: CDR1 SGHRS, CDR2 YFSETQ. The CDR3 here is CASSWGTGDEKLFF. In DNA form, the CDR3 reads TGCGCCAGCAGCTGGGGGACAGGGGATGAAAAACTGTTTTTT.

This clone was picked up one time. The V call is TRBV5-1, the J call TRBJ1-2; 11 bases map to TRBD1. Trimming at V came to 0 bases and at J to 8 bases, leaving 6 bases not matched to a gene. The CDR3 length is 15 residues. The germline V gene encodes CDR1 SGHRS and CDR2 YFSETQ. CDR3 residues: CASSLEGQGARGYTF. The CDR3 nucleotides are TGCGCCAGCAGCTTGGAAGGACAGGGGGCAAGAGGCTACACCTTC.

The chain couples TRBV4-1 to TRBJ2-5; 10 bases match TRBD2. Germline values: CDR1 MGHRA, CDR2 YSYEKL. J lost 1 base, V lost 4 bases, and 6 bases had no gene match. The CDR3 loop spans 16 amino acids. The CDR3 DNA follows: TGCGCCAGCAGCCGACAACTAGCGGGGATCCAAGAGACCCAGTACTTC. The encoded protein is CASSRQLAGIQETQYF.

The count of this clone is one. The V and J genes are TRBV7-2 and TRBJ1-5, with 9 bases aligning to TRBD1. Germline lookup yields CDR1 SGHTA and CDR2 FQGNSA. There are 16 residues in the CDR3. J gave up 5 bases and V 5 bases, and 10 bases lay outside the gene matches. Written as DNA, the CDR3 is TGTGCCAGCAGCCGCACAGGGGACAGGGCACATCAGCCCCAGCATTTT. The encoded protein is CASSRTGDRAHQPQHF.

This CDR3 reads CASSQAGAGFNEQYF. The CDR3 DNA is TGTGCCAGCAGCCAGGCCGGCGCCGGATTCAACGAGCAGTACTTC. The chain carries TRBV2 and TRBJ2-7; D not resolved. The germline V gene encodes CDR1 SNHLY and CDR2 FYNNEI. The CDR3 loop spans 15 amino acids. The V end was cut by 6 bases, the J end by 5 bases, with 20 bases between.

The chain couples TRBV7-6 to TRBJ2-7; TRBD1 might be the D (6 bases). Germline V gives CDR1 SGHVS, CDR2 FNYEAQ. Trimming took off 5 bases at V and 0 bases at J, with 14 bases between the two ends. CDR3 length: 15 amino acids. CDR3 nucleotide sequence: TGTGCCAGCAGCCCCCTCCGGGACACCTCCTACGAGCAGTACTTC. Encoded protein: CASSPLRDTSYEQYF.

The J gene is TRBJ1-2, the V gene TRBV5-1, with 8 bases identical to TRBD1. The CDR3 has 15 residues. Germline assignment: CDR1 SGHRS and CDR2 YFSETQ. V lost 2 bases, J lost 6 bases, and 9 bases stayed unmatched. CDR3 loop: CASSFGVQGANGYTF. For the CDR3, the DNA is TGCGCCAGCAGCTTTGGGGTCCAGGGGGCGAATGGCTACACCTTC.

The chain is built from TRBV29-1 and TRBJ2-3; 7 bases fit TRBD2. The CDR3 sequence is 13 residues long. Per the germline V gene, CDR1 is SQVTM and CDR2 is ANQGSEA. The J segment lost 8 bases and the V segment lost 7 bases, leaving 12 bases of the junction unmatched. CDR3: CSESGGEGTTQYF. The CDR3, as DNA: TGCAGCGAATCGGGGGGAGAGGGTACTACGCAGTATTTT.

This clone was seen just once. The CDR3 nucleotides read TGTGCCTGGAGTGTCACCCAGACTCGACTAAATTCACCCCTCCACTTT. The encoded protein is CAWSVTQTRLNSPLHF. The chain links TRBV30 to TRBJ1-6, with unresolved D. Trimming left V 0 bases short and J 7 bases short, with 16 bases between. Germline CDR1 and CDR2: GTSNPN and SVGIG (reference sequence). The CDR3 is 16 amino acids.

This clone was seen just once. The V and J genes are TRBV5-1 and TRBJ1-6; 7 nucleotides line up with TRBD1. Germline V CDR1 and CDR2: SGHRS, YFSETQ. The J segment lost 7 bases and the V segment lost 4 bases, leaving 5 bases of the junction unmatched. The CDR3 is made up of 14 amino acids. The DNA of the CDR3 is TGCGCCAGCAGCGCCGGGGACAGCAATTCACCCCTCCACTTT. Encoded protein: CASSAGDSNSPLHF.

In DNA form, the CDR3 reads TGTGCCAGCAGAGAGATAAGCGGGGGGACCGACAATGAGCAGTTCTTC. Protein product: CASREISGGTDNEQFF. The chain couples TRBV11-2 to TRBJ2-1; 9 nucleotides line up with TRBD2. Trimming removed 6 bases from V and 5 bases from J; junction bases left unmatched: 11. Germline V gene lookup returns CDR1 SGHAT and CDR2 FQNNGV. CDR3 length equals 16 residues.

The CDR3 region has the DNA TGTGCCAGCAGCTTAGAATCAGCGGCCACCACAGATACGCAGTATTTT. Its protein is CASSLESAATTDTQYF. The V gene is TRBV7-3, the J gene TRBJ2-3; D possibly corresponds to TRBD2 (5 bases). Looked up from germline, CDR1 is SGHTA and CDR2 is FQGTGA. The germline V and J ends were trimmed by 2 bases and 2 bases, with 14 bases remaining between them. This CDR3 spans 16 amino acids.

This clone was recorded once. The chain uses TRBV19 and TRBJ1-1; 10 nucleotides agree with TRBD1. Germline V gene lookup returns CDR1 LNHDA and CDR2 SQIVND (reference sequence). J was trimmed by 5 bases and V by 7 bases; bases with no gene match: 7. The CDR3 contains 14 residues. This CDR3 reads CASIGGQGQTEAFF. CDR3 bases: TGTGCCAGTATCGGGGGACAGGGGCAGACTGAAGCTTTCTTT.